This is a list of T cell receptor beta chains from one sample in a study of identical twins. TCRdb re-analysed the 5' RACE reads in MiXCR, keeping a single row per CDR3 protein. The data contain roughly 770,000 distinct CDR3 sequences, 15% to 20% of them singletons. This sample was also put to use in a study of T cells expressing NK-cell markers.

The sequenced sample consisted of PBMCs. These receptors all stem from a woman aged 18-29 years in good health. Each CDR3 is given with its conserved first and last residue. Each record gives: V gene, J gene, clone size, D gene, CDR3 DNA, CDR3 protein. The D gene is left open where the match is weak. Only some rows state a clone size, as once, few, many or a class for expanded clones.

>TRBV6-1|TRBJ2-1|-|TRBD2
TGTGCCAGCAGTGAAGGGGGACTAGCAGTCAATGAGCAGTTCTTC
CASSEGGLAVNEQFF
>TRBV20-1|TRBJ2-7|-|-
TGCAGTGCTAGCCCTCCCCCAGCGGCGTTTAGCTCCTACGAGCAGTACTTC
CSASPPPAAFSSYEQYF
>TRBV20-1|TRBJ2-3|-|TRBD2
TGCAGTGTTACTGGACTAGCGGACACAGATACGCAGTATTTT
CSVTGLADTDTQYF
>TRBV7-9|TRBJ1-2|-|-
TGTGCCAGCAGCCCCGATGGCTACACCTTC
CASSPDGYTF
>TRBV20-1|TRBJ2-7|few|TRBD1
TGCAGTGCTAGACCGCCAGGGGGCCGCGAGCAGTACTTC
CSARPPGGREQYF
>TRBV11-2|TRBJ2-4|few|TRBD1
TGTGCCAGCAGGGAGACAGGAAAGGGGGCAAGGGCCAAAAACATTCAGTACTTC
CASRETGKGARAKNIQYF
>TRBV5-1|TRBJ2-1|-|TRBD2
TGCGCCAGCAGCAGAAGCGGGGACCACTACAATGAGCAGTTCTTC
CASSRSGDHYNEQFF
>TRBV29-1|TRBJ1-1|-|-
TGCAGCGTTGCAGGGGTCACTGAAGCTTTCTTT
CSVAGVTEAFF
>TRBV5-1|TRBJ2-2|many|TRBD2
TGCGCCAGCAGCTTGTCTAGCGGGGGAACGAACACCGGGGAGCTGTTTTTT
CASSLSSGGTNTGELFF
>TRBV5-1|TRBJ2-7|-|-
TGCGCCAGCAGCTCTCAGGGCGGGGTGCAGTTCTACGAGCAGTACTTC
CASSSQGGVQFYEQYF
>TRBV29-1|TRBJ2-2|few|-
TGCAGCGTTCTGTTGGGGGGGGCCAGCACCGGGGAGCTGTTTTTT
CSVLLGGASTGELFF
>TRBV5-5|TRBJ2-1|-|-
TGTGCCAGCAGCCAACTAGTCCGGGGCCAGCAGTTCTTC
CASSQLVRGQQFF
>TRBV20-1|TRBJ2-7|-|-
TGCAGTGCTAGGGTCCAGGGGCGGACCGAGGAGCAGTACTTC
CSARVQGRTEEQYF
>TRBV7-2|TRBJ2-7|once|TRBD1
TGTGCCAGCAGCCCCCCCGGGACAGGGTTTCGCGAGCAGTACTTC
CASSPPGTGFREQYF
>TRBV7-6|TRBJ2-1|-|TRBD1
TGTGCCAGCAGCTTAAGGGGGCAAGCCTACAATGAGCAGTTCTTC
CASSLRGQAYNEQFF
>TRBV12-3/TRBV12-4|TRBJ2-2|-|TRBD2
TGTGCCAGCGGGACTAGCGGGAGGGCCGGGGAGCTGTTTTTT
CASGTSGRAGELFF
>TRBV19|TRBJ2-7|-|-
TGTGCCAGTAGTGCAGGGGTCGAGCAGTACTTC
CASSAGVEQYF
>TRBV5-1|TRBJ2-2|few|-
TGCGCCAGCAGACGGACGGTCAATACCGGGGAGCTGTTTTTT
CASRRTVNTGELFF
>TRBV2|TRBJ2-7|-|-
TGTGCCAGCAGTGATGCGGCGAACGAGCAGTACTTC
CASSDAANEQYF
>TRBV20-1|TRBJ2-1|-|-
TGCAGTGCTAGCCCCAGCCAGTATGAGCAGTTCTTC
CSASPSQYEQFF
>TRBV5-1|TRBJ1-2|few|-
TGCGCCAGCAGCTTTCCAGGCGGGGAGAATGGCTACACCTTC
CASSFPGGENGYTF
>TRBV12-3/TRBV12-4|TRBJ1-1|-|-
TGTGCCAGCAGTCGGGCCCAACTGGGCACTGAAGCTTTCTTT
CASSRAQLGTEAFF
>TRBV30|TRBJ1-2|-|-
TGTGCCTGGAGTGTGAGTGGAGGGAACTATGGCTACACCTTC
CAWSVSGGNYGYTF
>TRBV12-3/TRBV12-4|TRBJ2-2|many|TRBD2
TGTGCCAGCAGCTCTAGGGCGACTAGCGGGAAAACCGGGGAGCTGTTTTTT
CASSSRATSGKTGELFF
>TRBV20-1|TRBJ2-3|few|-
TGCAGTGCTAGAGGCGCGGGGGCCCTCCCCCTTACAGATACGCAGTATTTT
CSARGAGALPLTDTQYF
>TRBV20-1|TRBJ2-1|few|-
TGCAGTGCTAGGTCAGAAGGACGGTACAATGAGCAGTTCTTC
CSARSEGRYNEQFF
>TRBV29-1|TRBJ2-7|few|-
TGCAGCGTTGAGGACGACAGTCATTTGGGCGAGCAGTACTTC
CSVEDDSHLGEQYF
>TRBV2|TRBJ1-1|-|-
TGTGCCAGCAGTGTACAGTGGGGGTTGGGAGCTTTCTTT
CASSVQWGLGAFF
>TRBV5-1|TRBJ2-2|many|TRBD1
TGCGCCAGCAGCCAGGGGGCTGACACCGGGGAGCTGTTTTTT
CASSQGADTGELFF
>TRBV20-1|TRBJ2-3|-|TRBD2
TGCAGTGTGAGGGAGGGGCGGGTCACAGATACGCAGTATTTT
CSVREGRVTDTQYF
>TRBV29-1|TRBJ2-1|-|-
TGCAGCGTCAGGGACGGCAATGAGCAGTTCTTC
CSVRDGNEQFF
>TRBV20-1|TRBJ2-1|few|TRBD2
TGCAGTGCCTTCCGGACTAGCGGGTTCAATGAGCAGTTCTTC
CSAFRTSGFNEQFF
>TRBV3-1|TRBJ1-2|once|TRBD1
TGTGCCAGCACTCGCAGGGGGCTCGCGGACTATGGCTACACCTTC
CASTRRGLADYGYTF
>TRBV25-1|TRBJ2-7|-|-
TGTGCCAGCAGCGAATCAAGGGACGAGCAGTACTTC
CASSESRDEQYF
>TRBV10-3|TRBJ2-5|few|TRBD2
TGTGCCATCAGTGAGTCACTAGCGGGAGGTGAGACCCAGTACTTC
CAISESLAGGETQYF
>TRBV7-2|TRBJ1-6|few|-
TGTGCCAGCAGTACCAGCTCCTATAATTCACCCCTCCACTTT
CASSTSSYNSPLHF
>TRBV5-1|TRBJ1-2|few|TRBD1
TGCGCCAGCAGCCCTGGACAGGGGGCAAGAGGGGGCTACACCTTC
CASSPGQGARGGYTF
>TRBV29-1|TRBJ1-1|few|-
TGCAGCGGCGCAACGACAGTAAACACTGAAGCTTTCTTT
CSGATTVNTEAFF
>TRBV5-5|TRBJ1-1|few|-
TGTGCCAGCAGCTTGATTGGGGTGTGGACTGAAGCTTTCTTT
CASSLIGVWTEAFF
>TRBV20-1|TRBJ2-2|-|-
TGCAGTGCTATGGCCGGGGGGAACACCGGGGAGCTGTTTTTT
CSAMAGGNTGELFF
>TRBV5-6|TRBJ2-5|few|TRBD2
TGTGCCAGCAGCTCGCGGACTAGCGGGTTCGCCCTATATGGGGAGACCCAGTACTTC
CASSSRTSGFALYGETQYF
>TRBV20-1|TRBJ2-5|-|TRBD2
TGCAGTGCTACTCCAACGACTAGCGGCCAAGAGACCCAGTACTTC
CSATPTTSGQETQYF
>TRBV12-3/TRBV12-4|TRBJ1-6|-|-
TGTGCCACGCAACCTCCGGGATCATACAATTCACCCCTCCACTTT
CATQPPGSYNSPLHF
>TRBV20-1|TRBJ2-7|few|-
TGCAGTGCTCCGCCGCAGGGAAGGTCCCGGGGCGAGCAGTACTTC
CSAPPQGRSRGEQYF
>TRBV6-2/TRBV6-3|TRBJ2-1|-|TRBD2
TGTGCCAGCAGCCGTAGGCGGGGACTAGCGGGGAGTGGAAATGAGCAGTTCTTC
CASSRRRGLAGSGNEQFF